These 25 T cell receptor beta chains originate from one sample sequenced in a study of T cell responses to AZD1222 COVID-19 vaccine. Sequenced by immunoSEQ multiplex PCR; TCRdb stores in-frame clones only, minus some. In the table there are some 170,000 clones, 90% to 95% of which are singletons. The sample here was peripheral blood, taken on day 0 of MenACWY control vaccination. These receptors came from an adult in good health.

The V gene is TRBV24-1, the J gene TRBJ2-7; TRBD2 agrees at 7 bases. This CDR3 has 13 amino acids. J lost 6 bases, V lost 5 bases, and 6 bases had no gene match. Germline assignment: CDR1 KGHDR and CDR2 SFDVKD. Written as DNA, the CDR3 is TGTGCCACCAGTGCCCCTGGGGGGGTCGAGCAGTACTTC. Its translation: CATSAPGGVEQYF.

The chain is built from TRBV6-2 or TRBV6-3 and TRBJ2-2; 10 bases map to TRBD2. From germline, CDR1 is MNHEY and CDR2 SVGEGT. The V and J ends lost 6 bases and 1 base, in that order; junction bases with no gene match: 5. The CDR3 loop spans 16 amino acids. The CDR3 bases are TGTGCCAGCAGACCTAGCGGGAGTGGGAACACCGGGGAGCTGTTTTTT. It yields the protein CASRPSGSGNTGELFF.

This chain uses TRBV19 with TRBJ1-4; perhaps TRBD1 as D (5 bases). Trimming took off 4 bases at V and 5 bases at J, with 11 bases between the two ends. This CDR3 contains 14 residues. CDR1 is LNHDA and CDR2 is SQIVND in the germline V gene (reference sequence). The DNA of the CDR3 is TGTGCCAGTAGTACAGGGTCCTGGAATGAAAAACTGTTTTTT. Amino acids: CASSTGSWNEKLFF.

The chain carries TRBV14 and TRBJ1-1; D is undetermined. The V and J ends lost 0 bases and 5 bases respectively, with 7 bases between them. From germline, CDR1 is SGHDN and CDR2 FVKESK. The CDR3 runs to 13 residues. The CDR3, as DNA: TGTGCCAGCAGCCAAGATCGGGTTACTGAAGCTTTCTTT. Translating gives CASSQDRVTEAFF.

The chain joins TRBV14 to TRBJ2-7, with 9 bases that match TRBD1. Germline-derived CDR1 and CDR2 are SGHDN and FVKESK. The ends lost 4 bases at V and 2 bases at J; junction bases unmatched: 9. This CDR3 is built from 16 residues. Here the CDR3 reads CASSRGGTGYAYEQYF. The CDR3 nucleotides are TGTGCCAGCAGCCGGGGTGGGACAGGGTATGCCTACGAGCAGTACTTC.

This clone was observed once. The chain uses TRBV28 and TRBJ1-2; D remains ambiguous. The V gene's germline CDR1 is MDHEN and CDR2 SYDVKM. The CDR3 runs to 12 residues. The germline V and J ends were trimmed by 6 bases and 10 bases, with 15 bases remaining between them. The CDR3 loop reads CASRPGVAAYTF. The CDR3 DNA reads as TGTGCCAGCAGACCCGGGGTGGCAGCCTACACCTTC.

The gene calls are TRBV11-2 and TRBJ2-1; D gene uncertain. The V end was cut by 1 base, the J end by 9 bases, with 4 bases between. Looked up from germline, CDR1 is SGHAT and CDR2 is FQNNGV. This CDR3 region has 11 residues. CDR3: CASSLGGEQFF. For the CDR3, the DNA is TGTGCCAGCAGCTTAGGAGGTGAGCAGTTCTTC.

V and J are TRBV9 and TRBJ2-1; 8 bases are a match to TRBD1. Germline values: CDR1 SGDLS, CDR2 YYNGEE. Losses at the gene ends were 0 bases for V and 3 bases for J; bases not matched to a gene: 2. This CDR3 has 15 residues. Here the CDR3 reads CASSVAGTGYNEQFF. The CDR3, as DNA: TGTGCCAGCAGCGTAGCTGGGACAGGCTACAATGAGCAGTTCTTC.

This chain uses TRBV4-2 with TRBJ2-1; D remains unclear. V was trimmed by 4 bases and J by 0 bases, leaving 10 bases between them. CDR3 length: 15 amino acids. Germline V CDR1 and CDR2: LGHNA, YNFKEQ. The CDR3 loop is CASSPLRSSYNEQFF. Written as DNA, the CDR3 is TGTGCCAGCAGCCCTTTAAGGAGCTCCTACAATGAGCAGTTCTTC.

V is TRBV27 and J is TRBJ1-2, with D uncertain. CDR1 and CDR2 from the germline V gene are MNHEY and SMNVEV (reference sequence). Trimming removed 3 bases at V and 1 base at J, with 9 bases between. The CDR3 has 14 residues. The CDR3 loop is CASSLQSGNYGYTF. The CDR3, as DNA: TGTGCCAGCAGTTTGCAGAGCGGTAACTATGGCTACACCTTC.

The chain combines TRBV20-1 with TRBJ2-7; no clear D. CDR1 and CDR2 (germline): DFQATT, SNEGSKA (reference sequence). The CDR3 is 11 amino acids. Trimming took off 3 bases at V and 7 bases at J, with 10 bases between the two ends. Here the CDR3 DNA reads TGCAGTGCTAGGATGGCTCGGGAGCAGTACTTC. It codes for CSARMAREQYF.

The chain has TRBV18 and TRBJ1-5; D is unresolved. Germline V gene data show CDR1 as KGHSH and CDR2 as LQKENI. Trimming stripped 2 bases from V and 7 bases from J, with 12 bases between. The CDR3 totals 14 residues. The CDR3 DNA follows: TGTGCCAGCTCACCAGCGACGGGGAGCCAGCCCCAGCATTTT. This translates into CASSPATGSQPQHF.

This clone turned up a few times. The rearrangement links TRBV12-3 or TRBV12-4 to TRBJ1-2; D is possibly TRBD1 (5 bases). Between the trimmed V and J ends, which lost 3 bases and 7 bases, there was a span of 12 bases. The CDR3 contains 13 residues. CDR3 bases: TGTGCCAGCAGTTTGAGGGGTGGTGCTGGCTACACCTTC. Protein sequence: CASSLRGGAGYTF.

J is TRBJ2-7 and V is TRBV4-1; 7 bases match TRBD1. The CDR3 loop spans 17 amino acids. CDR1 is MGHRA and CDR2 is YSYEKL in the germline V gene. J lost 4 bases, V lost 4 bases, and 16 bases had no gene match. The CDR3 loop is CASSLYQSRDREYEQYF. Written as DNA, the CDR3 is TGCGCCAGCAGCCTATACCAATCCCGGGACAGAGAATACGAGCAGTACTTC.

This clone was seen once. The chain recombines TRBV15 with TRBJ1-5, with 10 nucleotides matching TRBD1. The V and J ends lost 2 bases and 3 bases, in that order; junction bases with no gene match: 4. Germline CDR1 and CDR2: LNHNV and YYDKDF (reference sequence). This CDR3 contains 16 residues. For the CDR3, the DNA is TGTGCCACCAGCAGACGACAGGGGGCGAACAATCAGCCCCAGCATTTT. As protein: CATSRRQGANNQPQHF.

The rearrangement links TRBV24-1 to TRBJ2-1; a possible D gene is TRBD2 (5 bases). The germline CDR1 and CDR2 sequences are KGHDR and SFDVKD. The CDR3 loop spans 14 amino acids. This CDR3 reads CATRAASSYNEQFF. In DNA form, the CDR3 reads TGTGCAACGAGGGCTGCGAGCTCCTACAATGAGCAGTTCTTC.

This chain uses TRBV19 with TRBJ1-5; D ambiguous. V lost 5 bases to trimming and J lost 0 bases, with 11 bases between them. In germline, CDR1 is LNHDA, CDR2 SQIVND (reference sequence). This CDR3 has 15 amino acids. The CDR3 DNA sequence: TGTGCCAGTAGTCTTTACTTCTATAGCAATCAGCCCCAGCATTTT. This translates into CASSLYFYSNQPQHF.

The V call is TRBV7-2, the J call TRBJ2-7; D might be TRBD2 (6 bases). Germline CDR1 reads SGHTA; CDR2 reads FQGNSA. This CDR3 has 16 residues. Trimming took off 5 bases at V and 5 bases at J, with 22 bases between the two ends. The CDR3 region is CASSTFSGGVGHEQYF. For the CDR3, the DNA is TGTGCCAGCAGCACCTTTAGCGGAGGCGTAGGGCACGAGCAGTACTTC.

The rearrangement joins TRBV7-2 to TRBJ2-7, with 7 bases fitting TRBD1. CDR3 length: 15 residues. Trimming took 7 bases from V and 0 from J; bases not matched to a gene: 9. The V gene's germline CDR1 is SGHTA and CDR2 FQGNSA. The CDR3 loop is CASTLGTVSSYEQYF. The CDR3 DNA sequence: TGTGCCAGCACCCTAGGGACAGTTAGCTCCTACGAGCAGTACTTC.

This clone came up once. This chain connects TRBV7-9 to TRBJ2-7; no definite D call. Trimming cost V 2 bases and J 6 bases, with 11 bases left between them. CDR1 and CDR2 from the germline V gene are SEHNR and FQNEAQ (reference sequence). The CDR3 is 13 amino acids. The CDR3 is CASSLMSNSEQYF. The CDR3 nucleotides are TGTGCCAGCAGCTTAATGTCCAACTCCGAGCAGTACTTC.

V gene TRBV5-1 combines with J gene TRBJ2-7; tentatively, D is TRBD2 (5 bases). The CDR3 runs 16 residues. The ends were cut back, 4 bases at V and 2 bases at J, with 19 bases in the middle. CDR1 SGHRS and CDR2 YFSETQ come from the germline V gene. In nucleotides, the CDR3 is TGCGCCAGCAGCCCGGTAGGCGGACTTTTGACCTACGAGCAGTACTTC. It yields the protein CASSPVGGLLTYEQYF.

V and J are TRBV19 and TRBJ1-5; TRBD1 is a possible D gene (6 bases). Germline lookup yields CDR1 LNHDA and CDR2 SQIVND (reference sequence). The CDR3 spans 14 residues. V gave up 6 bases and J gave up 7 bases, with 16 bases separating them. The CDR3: CASRRTAPEQPQHF. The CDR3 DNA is TGTGCCAGTAGGAGGACAGCTCCGGAACAGCCCCAGCATTTT.

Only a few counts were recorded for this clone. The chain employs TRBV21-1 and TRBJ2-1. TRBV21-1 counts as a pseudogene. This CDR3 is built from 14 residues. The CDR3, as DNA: TGTGCCAGCAGCAAAGGAGGGGAGCGGAATGAGCAGTTCTTC. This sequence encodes CASSKGGERNEQFF.

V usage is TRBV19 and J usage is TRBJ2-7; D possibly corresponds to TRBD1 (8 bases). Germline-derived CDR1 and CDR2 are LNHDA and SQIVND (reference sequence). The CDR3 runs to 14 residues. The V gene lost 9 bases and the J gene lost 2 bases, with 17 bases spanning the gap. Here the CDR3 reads CASQAGTGAYEQYF. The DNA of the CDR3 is TGTGCCAGCCAAGCGGGGACAGGCGCCTACGAGCAGTACTTC.

The CDR3 coding sequence is TGTGCCACCAGTGACAGGGGCGGAAAACTGTTTTTT. It translates to CATSDRGGKLFF. This chain connects TRBV24-1 to TRBJ1-4; weak D call: TRBD1 (6 bases). Trimming took 4 bases from V and 10 from J, leaving 9 bases between them. Germline V CDR1 and CDR2: KGHDR, SFDVKD. This CDR3 comprises 12 residues.